This is a list of T cell receptor beta chains from one sample in a study of blood T cell repertoires in COVID-19. Clones were sequenced by immunoSEQ multiplex PCR, and TCRdb holds only the in-frame ones, with some missing. The sample carries 370,000 or so clones, about 87% recorded once. Sequenced sample: PBMCs or T cells enriched from blood (not recorded which). Receptors originate from a young man who had recovered from COVID-19. The CDR3 runs from the conserved cysteine through the conserved F or W. A D gene is named only where the DNA matches it firmly. Part of the rows lack a size; the others show once, few, many or a class for expanded clones.

13	NA	NA	TRBV18	TRBJ1-2	CASSPAGNYGYTF	TGTGCCAGCTCACCAGCCGGGAACTATGGCTACACCTTC
15	once	NA	TRBV10-3	TRBJ1-4	CAISESTGTNEKLFF	TGTGCCATCAGTGAGTCGACTGGTACTAATGAAAAACTGTTTTTT
15	NA	TRBD1	TRBV7-8	TRBJ1-1	CASSFTNRGVTEAFF	TGTGCCAGCAGCTTCACCAACAGGGGGGTCACTGAAGCTTTCTTT
14	NA	TRBD1	TRBV7-9	TRBJ2-7	CASSLTRQGYEQYF	TGTGCCAGCAGCTTAACCAGACAGGGGTACGAGCAGTACTTC
14	NA	NA	TRBV5-1	TRBJ1-2	CASSSGVWDYGYTF	TGCGCCAGCAGCTCGGGGGTCTGGGACTATGGCTACACCTTC
15	NA	TRBD1	TRBV7-9	TRBJ1-3	CASSSTGGAGNTIYF	TGTGCCAGCAGCTCTACAGGGGGCGCGGGAAACACCATATATTTT
16	NA	NA	TRBV18	TRBJ2-7	CASSRTGGQSSYEQYF	TGTGCCAGCTCCCGTACCGGGGGGCAGAGCTCCTACGAGCAGTACTTC
14	NA	NA	TRBV7-9	TRBJ1-6	CASSLGQVNSPLHF	TGTGCCAGCAGCTTGGGGCAGGTTAATTCACCCCTCCACTTT
16	NA	TRBD1	TRBV27	TRBJ1-2	CASLPLGRTGSHGYTF	TGTGCCAGCCTCCCTTTGGGCCGGACAGGGTCGCATGGCTACACCTTC
14	few	TRBD1	TRBV16	TRBJ2-7	CASSLGQATYEQYF	TGTGCCAGCTCCCTGGGACAGGCCACCTACGAGCAGTACTTC
12	once	NA	TRBV19	TRBJ2-1	CASSVTGIEQFF	TGTGCCAGTAGTGTAACAGGGATTGAGCAGTTCTTC
16	NA	TRBD1	TRBV6-1	TRBJ1-6	CASSELDRAYNSPLHF	TGTGCCAGCAGTGAACTGGACAGGGCGTATAATTCACCCCTCCACTTT
14	NA	TRBD1	TRBV10-3	TRBJ1-6	CAIRGDRGDSPLHF	TGTGCCATCAGGGGGGACAGGGGCGATTCACCCCTCCACTTT
13	NA	NA	TRBV28	TRBJ2-4	CASSLRDSPPQYF	TGTGCCAGCAGTTTACGGGACTCCCCCCCTCAGTACTTC
16	NA	TRBD2	TRBV9	TRBJ2-3	CASSEAGGGFTDTQYF	TGTGCCAGCAGCGAGGCCGGCGGGGGGTTTACAGATACGCAGTATTTT
15	NA	NA	TRBV5-1	TRBJ1-1	CASSLEAGGSTEAFF	TGCGCCAGCAGCTTGGAGGCGGGAGGATCCACTGAAGCTTTCTTT
11	NA	NA	TRBV5-1	TRBJ1-3	CASSSGDTIYF	TGCGCCAGCAGCTCCGGGGACACCATATATTTT
13	NA	NA	TRBV18	TRBJ1-1	CASRTLANTEAFF	TGTGCCAGCCGGACACTGGCGAACACTGAAGCTTTCTTT
14	NA	NA	TRBV5-1	TRBJ1-4	CASSPDSLSEKLFF	TGCGCCAGCAGCCCGGACAGCCTTAGTGAAAAACTGTTTTTT
15	NA	TRBD1	TRBV6-5	TRBJ2-1	CASSLGQLAYNEQFF	TGTGCCAGCAGCCTGGGACAGCTTGCCTACAATGAGCAGTTCTTC
17	NA	TRBD2	TRBV9	TRBJ2-3	CASSPGLAGGLTDTQYF	TGTGCCAGCAGCCCAGGACTAGCGGGGGGTCTCACAGATACGCAGTATTTT
12	NA	TRBD2	TRBV14	TRBJ2-1	CASSQAGGAQFF	TGTGCCAGCAGCCAAGCGGGGGGGGCTCAGTTCTTC
14	NA	TRBD1	TRBV27	TRBJ2-7	CASSLAGGPYEQYF	TGTGCCAGCAGTTTGGCAGGGGGCCCCTACGAGCAGTACTTC
13	NA	TRBD1	TRBV23-1	TRBJ1-6	CASSYRGNSPLHF	TGCGCCAGCAGCTACAGGGGTAATTCACCCCTCCACTTT
13	NA	NA	TRBV6-5	TRBJ2-3	CASSYSGTDTQYF	TGTGCCAGCAGTTACTCCGGTACAGATACGCAGTATTTT
16	NA	NA	TRBV5-4	TRBJ2-1	CASSLVFTGSYNEQFF	TGTGCCAGCAGCTTGGTCTTTACGGGCTCCTACAATGAGCAGTTCTTC
15	NA	TRBD1	TRBV19	TRBJ1-5	CASTTRDRANQPQHF	TGTGCCAGTACCACTAGGGACAGGGCCAATCAGCCCCAGCATTTT
17	few	NA	TRBV7-6	TRBJ1-3	CASSSLVVESSGNTIYF	TGTGCCAGCAGCTCACTCGTTGTCGAGAGCTCTGGAAACACCATATATTTT
14	NA	TRBD2	TRBV5-1	TRBJ2-5	CASSQGTTGETQYF	TGCGCCAGCAGCCAAGGGACTACGGGAGAGACCCAGTACTTC
16	NA	TRBD1	TRBV6-5	TRBJ2-3	CASSLSGTVFTDTQYF	TGTGCCAGCAGTTTGAGTGGGACAGTGTTCACAGATACGCAGTATTTT
15	once	TRBD1	TRBV9	TRBJ2-1	CASSIRQGRYNEQFF	TGTGCCAGCAGCATCCGACAGGGACGATACAATGAGCAGTTCTTC
14	NA	NA	TRBV6-1	TRBJ1-2	CASSDRGRNYGYTF	TGTGCCAGCAGTGACAGGGGACGGAACTATGGCTACACCTTC
14	NA	NA	TRBV30	TRBJ1-2	CAWSVNRENYGYTF	TGTGCCTGGAGTGTAAACAGGGAAAACTATGGCTACACCTTC
13	NA	TRBD1	TRBV14	TRBJ2-5	CASSTQGAETQYF	TGTGCCAGCAGCACACAGGGGGCCGAGACCCAGTACTTC
13	NA	TRBD1	TRBV19	TRBJ1-2	CASNDRGNYGYTF	TGTGCCAGCAACGACAGGGGGAACTATGGCTACACCTTC
15	NA	NA	TRBV10-3	TRBJ2-2	CAISESTANTGELFF	TGTGCCATCAGTGAGTCGACAGCGAACACCGGGGAGCTGTTTTTT
15	NA	NA	TRBV27	TRBJ2-6	CASRTGGSGANVLTF	TGTGCCAGCAGGACCGGGGGATCTGGGGCCAACGTCCTGACTTTC
14	once	NA	TRBV5-1	TRBJ2-7	CASRKRQETYEQYF	TGCGCCAGCCGGAAAAGACAGGAGACCTACGAGCAGTACTTC
15	NA	NA	TRBV5-1	TRBJ2-1	CASSLGGIPNNEQFF	TGCGCCAGCAGCTTGGGGGGCATTCCAAACAATGAGCAGTTCTTC
15	NA	NA	TRBV6-4	TRBJ2-2	CASSDSKPVSGELFF	TGTGCCAGCAGTGACTCGAAACCGGTGTCCGGGGAGCTGTTTTTT
14	once	TRBD1	TRBV18	TRBJ1-2	CASSRDRGVYGYTF	TGTGCCAGCTCACGGGACAGGGGAGTGTATGGCTACACCTTC